The 10 T cell receptor beta chains below were found in one sample sequenced in a study of CD8+ T cells in alopecia areata. Reverse transcription of extracted RNA yielded cDNA, which provided the sequencing template. This table comes from immunoSEQ multiplex PCR, and its TCRdb copy is limited to in-frame clones, with some not included. This table holds some 150,000 clones, around 87% found once. Treatment meaning: oral pan-JAK inhibitor, 5-10 mg twice daily. The sample here was CD8+ T cells sorted from blood, taken at week 4, from a patient treated with tofacitinib. These receptors came from a human donor with alopecia areata.

This clone turned up a few times. The V and J genes are TRBV15 and TRBJ2-1; the match to TRBD1 covers 8 bases. The CDR3 has 16 residues. Germline values: CDR1 LNHNV, CDR2 YYDKDF (reference sequence). Unmatched junction bases numbered 6, after V lost 3 bases and J lost 2 bases. As DNA, the CDR3 is TGTGCCACCAGCAGTCGAGGACAGGGACCCTACAATGAGCAGTTCTTC. This codes for CATSSRGQGPYNEQFF.

The DNA for the CDR3 is TGTGCCAGCAGTCTCGCCTACGAGCAGTACTTC. It specifies CASSLAYEQYF. The V gene is TRBV27, the J gene TRBJ2-7; D unresolved. Germline loops: CDR1 MNHEY, CDR2 SMNVEV (reference sequence). There are 11 residues in the CDR3. Deletions cut 5 bases from V and 2 bases from J, with 4 bases between.

This clone was seen a single time. The junction departs from germline at one end; a sequencing error may be responsible. This rearrangement joins TRBV7-7 to TRBJ2-5; D unresolved. From germline, CDR1 is SSHAT and CDR2 FNYEAQ (reference sequence). The CDR3 covers 14 residues. Written as DNA, the CDR3 is TGTGCTAGCAGCCCTGGGCCTCCGACGGAGACCCAGTACTTC. The encoded protein is CASSPGPPTETQYF.

V usage is TRBV11-2 and J usage is TRBJ2-1, with TRBD1 matching over 9 bases. V gave up 5 bases and J gave up 7 bases; unmatched junction bases: 6. The CDR3 extends over 14 amino acids. Germline lookup yields CDR1 SGHAT and CDR2 FQNNGV. The CDR3 is CASSAPGQGNEQFF. In DNA form, the CDR3 reads TGTGCCAGCAGCGCGCCGGGACAGGGTAATGAGCAGTTCTTC.

This clone was found a few times. This rearrangement joins TRBV7-9 to TRBJ2-5, with TRBD2 matching 13 bases. Gene TRBJ2-7 matches the end of the DNA better, so the J call may be wrong. The CDR3 runs to 16 residues. Germline V gene lookup returns CDR1 SEHNR and CDR2 FQNEAQ (reference sequence). CDR3 in amino acids: CASSPTGLAGIYEQYF. CDR3 coding DNA: TGTGCCAGCAGCCCCACGGGACTAGCGGGAATCTACGAGCAGTACTTC.

This clone was seen once. This sequence joins TRBV7-2 and TRBJ1-1; the D is unclear. Per germline, CDR1 SGHTA and CDR2 FQGNSA. The length of the CDR3 is 15 residues. V dropped 4 bases and J dropped 1 base, with 13 bases sitting between them. The CDR3 reads CASSSARPWNTEAFF. The CDR3, as DNA: TGTGCCAGCAGCTCGGCCCGACCGTGGAACACTGAAGCTTTCTTT.

This chain connects TRBV29-1 to TRBJ2-7; D is unresolved. The CDR3 extends over 13 amino acids. V was clipped by 6 bases and J by 0 bases, with 12 bases between them. Germline V CDR1 and CDR2: SQVTM, ANQGSEA. The CDR3 reads CSVDTLNSYEQYF. The CDR3, as DNA: TGCAGCGTAGACACGTTGAACTCCTACGAGCAGTACTTC.

The rearrangement uses TRBV19 and TRBJ1-2; D is unresolved. Per the germline V gene, CDR1 is LNHDA and CDR2 is SQIVND (reference sequence). The length of the CDR3 is 10 residues. Trimming removed 6 bases at V and 4 bases at J, with 3 bases between. This chain's CDR3 is CASRGYGYTF. CDR3 nucleotides: TGTGCCAGTAGGGGCTATGGCTACACCTTC.

The CDR3 sequence: CASSLYGRSSYEQYF. Written as DNA, the CDR3 is TGTGCCAGCAGTTTATACGGGCGTAGCTCCTACGAGCAGTACTTC. The chain couples TRBV27 to TRBJ2-7; D is ambiguous. This CDR3 is 15 amino acids long. Deletions cut 1 base from V and 0 bases from J, with 10 bases between. In germline, CDR1 is MNHEY, CDR2 SMNVEV (reference sequence).

The chain recombines TRBV25-1 with TRBJ1-4; maybe TRBD1 (5 bases). Germline V gene sequence: CDR1 MGHDK, CDR2 SYGVNS. V was trimmed by 1 base and J by 8 bases, leaving 11 bases between them. The CDR3 consists of 14 residues. The CDR3 coding sequence is TGTGCCAGCAGTGAATCAGGGAGGTGGGAAAAACTGTTTTTT. This translates into CASSESGRWEKLFF. Filled out from reference TRBV25-1 and TRBJ1-4, the complete variable domain reads EADIYQTPRYLVIGTGKKITLECSQTMGHDKMYWYQQDPGMELHLIHYSYGVNSTEKGDLSSESTVSRIRTEHFPLTLESARPSHTSQYLCASSESGRWEKLFFGSGTQLSVL.